This TCR beta chain appears in the sequencing data of a study of T-cell reconstitution after alpha-beta-depleted transplantation in children. About this clonotype itself: What it binds is unknown.

Study-wide findings and caveats: Surviving recipient cells, namely T cells and thymic progenitors, were the source of high day-60 TCRbeta diversity in some patients. Reportedly, alpha-beta T cells present about two months post-transplant originated from several hundred expanded clones of graft origin. Diversity and T-cell counts at one year after transplant derived mostly from new T cells.

V lost 0 bases to trimming and J lost 6 bases, with 12 bases between them. CDR3 length: 14 amino acids. The germline gives CDR1 ENHRY, CDR2 SYGVKD. This sample's TCRbeta library carried unique molecular identifier barcodes. In TCRdb, the PCR reads were re-called with MiXCR into one record per CDR3 protein. The data hold some 80,000 distinct CDR3 sequences, with 15% to 20% observed a single time. The rearrangement joins TRBV10-3 to TRBJ2-7; D assignment may be TRBD1 or TRBD2 (5 bases each). The sequencing used PBMCs, mostly from graft donor cells, collected 360 days after TCRalphabeta/CD19-depleted stem cell transplant. The clonotype comes from a male patient aged 2 to 9 who had a stem cell transplant for acute lymphoblastic leukemia, so the T cells may come from the graft donor. The CDR3 loop reads CAISESVGGAEQYF. The DNA for the CDR3 is TGTGCCATCAGTGAGTCGGTTGGGGGAGCCGAGCAGTACTTC.